This TCR beta chain was sequenced during a study of T cells in Graves' hyperthyroidism and ophthalmopathy. Germline V gives CDR1 SGHTA, CDR2 FQGNSA. J lost 0 bases, V lost 6 bases, and 9 bases had no gene match. The CDR3 has 16 amino acids. Template material for amplifying TCR beta CDR3 regions consisted of RNA transcripts. The HTBI set primed first-round TCR CDR3 RT-PCR. TCRdb ran MiXCR on the multiplex PCR reads and lists one entry per CDR3 protein. The data contain about 500,000 distinct CDR3 sequences, about 46% of them seen just once; the ten biggest clones take up about 43%. To note about this clonotype: No conserved phenylalanine or tryptophan is present at the end of the CDR3, so a read error is the likely explanation.

The TCR sequence derives from an adult woman with Graves' disease, either hyperthyroidism or ophthalmopathy (not recorded which). The sequenced material came from peripheral blood or thyroid tissue (not recorded which). The chain links TRBV7-2 to TRBJ1-1; 8 bases fit TRBD1. The CDR3 nucleotides read TGTGCCAGCAGTCTTGGACAGGGACTAATGAACACTGAAGCTTTCCTT. Protein product: CASSLGQGLMNTEAFL.